This T cell receptor (beta chain) was observed in a study of regulatory T cells in long-lasting Graves disease. This clonotype was counted ten times or more. Documented time point: newly diagnosed GD, antithyroid drugs for less than 3 months. Researchers made the TCR library from RNA that was extracted from PBMCs. Relying on iRepertoire HTBI primers and Arm-PCR of CDR3 regions, the team built TCR beta libraries. TCRdb ran MiXCR on the multiplex PCR reads and lists one entry per CDR3 protein. The table has some 320,000 distinct CDR3 sequences, about a sixth seen once; the top ten hold about 38%. The sample was peripheral blood mononuclear cells (PBMCs), taken at new diagnosis, from a patient treated with antithyroid drugs. The receptor comes from a female donor with Graves disease.

The CDR3: CATRRYNEQFF. As DNA, the CDR3 is TGTGCCACCAGACGATACAATGAGCAGTTCTTC. The V and J genes are TRBV24-1 and TRBJ2-1; D gene unclear. V was pared by 7 bases and J by 4 bases, with 4 bases between. The CDR3 covers 11 residues. Germline V gives CDR1 KGHDR, CDR2 SFDVKD.